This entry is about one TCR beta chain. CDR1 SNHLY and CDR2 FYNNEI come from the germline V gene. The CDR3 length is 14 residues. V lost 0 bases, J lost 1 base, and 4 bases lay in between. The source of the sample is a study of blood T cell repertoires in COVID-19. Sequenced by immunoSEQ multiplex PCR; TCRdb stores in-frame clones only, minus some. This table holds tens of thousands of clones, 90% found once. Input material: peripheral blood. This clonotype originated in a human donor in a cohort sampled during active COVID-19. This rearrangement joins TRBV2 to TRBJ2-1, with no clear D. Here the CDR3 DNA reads TGTGCCAGCAGTGAAGCCCCTTCCTACAATGAGCAGTTCTTC. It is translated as CASSEAPSYNEQFF.